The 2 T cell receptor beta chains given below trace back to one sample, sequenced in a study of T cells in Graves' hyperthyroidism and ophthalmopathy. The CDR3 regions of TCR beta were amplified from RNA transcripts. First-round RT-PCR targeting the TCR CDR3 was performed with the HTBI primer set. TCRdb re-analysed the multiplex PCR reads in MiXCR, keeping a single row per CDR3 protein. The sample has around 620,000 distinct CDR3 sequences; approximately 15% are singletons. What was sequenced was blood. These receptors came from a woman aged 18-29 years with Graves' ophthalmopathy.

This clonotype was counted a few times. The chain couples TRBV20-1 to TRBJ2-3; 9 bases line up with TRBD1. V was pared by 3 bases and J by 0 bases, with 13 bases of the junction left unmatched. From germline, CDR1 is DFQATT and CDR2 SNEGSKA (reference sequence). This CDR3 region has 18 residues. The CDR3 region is CSARDQTGGTPSTDTQYF. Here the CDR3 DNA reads TGCAGTGCTAGGGACCAGACAGGGGGGACGCCGAGCACAGATACGCAGTATTTT.

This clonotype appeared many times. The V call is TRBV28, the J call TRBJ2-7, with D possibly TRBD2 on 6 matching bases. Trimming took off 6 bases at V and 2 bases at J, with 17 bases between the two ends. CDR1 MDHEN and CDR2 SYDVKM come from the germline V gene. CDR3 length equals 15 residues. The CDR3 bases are TGTGCCAGCAGCCGTGGACGGGGAGGTGCCTACGAGCAGTACTTC. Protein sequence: CASSRGRGGAYEQYF.